This entry lists 10 T cell receptor beta chains sequenced from one sample in a study of vaccination and CD4 T cells after COVID-19. Cultured CD4+ T cell DNA underwent sequencing with the Oncomine TCR Beta short-read assay. TCRdb reanalysed the PCR reads using MiXCR and keeps one entry per CDR3 protein. The sample consists of roughly 8,200 distinct CDR3 sequences, 51% of them appearing once. The antigens for these receptors are not known. The treatment is: roughly 10-day PBMC culture with coronavirus spike peptide pools or control peptides (ViraFEST assay). The material sequenced was CD4+ T cells from blood, cultured in vitro. These receptors all stem from a human donor who had recovered from COVID-19.

This clonotype appeared a few times. V is TRBV20-1 and J is TRBJ1-1; 7 bases fit TRBD1. Germline assignment: CDR1 DFQATT and CDR2 SNEGSKA (reference sequence). The junction had 7 bases not matched to a gene; V was cut back by 5 bases and J by 4 bases. The CDR3 extends over 13 amino acids. CDR3 region: CSAQQGLGTEAFF. The CDR3 DNA follows: TGCAGTGCTCAACAGGGGTTGGGCACTGAAGCTTTCTTT.

The rearrangement uses TRBV6-1 and TRBJ1-2; 9 bases line up with TRBD1. In germline, CDR1 is MNHNS, CDR2 SASEGT. V dropped 6 bases and J dropped 9; count of bases not matched to a gene: 11. The CDR3 consists of 14 residues. The CDR3 DNA is TGTGCCAGCAGACAGACTCGGGACAGGGAACGCTACACCTTC. It is translated as CASRQTRDRERYTF.

In this sample, this clonotype turned up a few times. V is TRBV19 and J is TRBJ1-6; D gene unclear. CDR1 LNHDA and CDR2 SQIVND come from the germline V gene (reference sequence). Trimming left V 5 bases short and J 8 bases short, with 10 bases between. This CDR3 has 13 residues. This chain's CDR3 is CASSRADDSPLHF. DNA of the CDR3: TGTGCCAGTAGTCGGGCAGATGATTCACCCCTCCACTTT.

The gene calls are TRBV19 and TRBJ1-5; 7 nucleotides match TRBD1. This CDR3 spans 15 amino acids. With V trimmed by 4 bases and J by 6 bases, 9 bases remained unmatched. Germline loops: CDR1 LNHDA, CDR2 SQIVND (reference sequence). The CDR3 DNA follows: TGTGCCAGTAGTACCCGGACAGGAATGGGTCAGCCCCAGCATTTT. As protein: CASSTRTGMGQPQHF.

In this sample, this clonotype turned up a few times. J is TRBJ2-2 and V is TRBV7-3; 11 bases agree with TRBD2. The V gene's germline CDR1 is SGHTA and CDR2 FQGTGA. The V segment lost 4 bases and the J segment 5 bases; nucleotides outside the gene matches: 9. This CDR3 has 17 amino acids. The CDR3 DNA follows: TGTGCCAGCAGCTCCGCGGTAGCGGGAGGGGGGACCGGGGAGCTGTTTTTT. This gives the protein CASSSAVAGGGTGELFF. Combining the CDR3 with reference TRBV7-3 and TRBJ2-2 gives the whole variable domain GAGVSQTPSNKVTEKGKYVELRCDPISGHTALYWYRQSLGQGPEFLIYFQGTGAADDSGLPNDRFFAVRPEGSVSTLKIQRTERGDSAVYLCASSSAVAGGGTGELFFGEGSRLTVL.

The chain employs TRBV29-1 and TRBJ2-5, with D unresolved. Trimming removed 5 bases at V and 3 bases at J, with 13 bases between. Germline CDR1 is SQVTM and CDR2 is ANQGSEA. The CDR3 is 13 amino acids. CDR3 amino acids: CSVTPVLKETQYF. The CDR3 DNA is TGCAGCGTTACCCCTGTTTTAAAAGAGACCCAGTACTTC.

The V gene is TRBV11-1, the J gene TRBJ2-7, with 12 bases that match TRBD2. Trimming removed 5 bases from V and 2 bases from J; junction bases left unmatched: 4. CDR3 length equals 15 residues. CDR1 and CDR2 from the germline V gene are SGHAT and FQDESV (reference sequence). This CDR3 is CASSTASGRAYEQYF. The CDR3 DNA is TGTGCCAGCAGCACAGCTAGCGGGAGGGCCTACGAGCAGTACTTC.

The chain carries TRBV20-1 and TRBJ2-2; D possibly corresponds to TRBD1 (7 bases). The CDR3 runs 14 residues. The V gene's germline CDR1 is DFQATT and CDR2 SNEGSKA (reference sequence). V was trimmed by 3 bases and J by 6 bases, leaving 14 bases between them. The CDR3 loop is CSARRGGGPGELFF. The CDR3 DNA is TGCAGTGCTAGGAGAGGAGGGGGCCCCGGGGAGCTGTTTTTT.

The V and J genes are TRBV20-1 and TRBJ2-3; TRBD2 aligns across 10 bases. Germline V gene lookup returns CDR1 DFQATT and CDR2 SNEGSKA (reference sequence). This CDR3 has 16 amino acids. J lost 5 bases, V lost 3 bases, and 11 bases had no gene match. This chain's CDR3 is CSASYGLAGARDTQYF. The DNA of the CDR3 is TGCAGTGCTAGTTATGGGCTAGCGGGGGCGAGAGATACGCAGTATTTT.

The rearrangement joins TRBV27 to TRBJ1-6, with TRBD1 matching over 8 bases. The ends lost 6 bases at V and 9 bases at J; junction bases unmatched: 13. The CDR3 is 16 amino acids. Germline V gene sequence: CDR1 MNHEY, CDR2 SMNVEV (reference sequence). The CDR3 is CASRQDRGTIGSPLHF. DNA for the CDR3: TGTGCCAGCAGACAAGACAGGGGAACGATCGGTTCACCCCTCCACTTT.